Listed below are T cell receptor beta chains from one sample, sequenced in a study of T cell clonotyping in hematopoietic cell transplantation. Some clones are missing from TCRdb's copy, which holds only in-frame ones; the method was immunoSEQ multiplex PCR. The sample yields 8,000 to 10,000 clones, over 85% seen once. Sequencing used PBMCs, obtained 100 days after allogeneic stem cell transplant. Receptors originate from a male patient between 45 and 60 years old who had an allogeneic stem cell transplant from a related donor, so T cells may come from the graft donor. Some clones in this sample may be carry-over from other donors' samples. CDR3s include the opening cysteine and the closing phenylalanine or tryptophan. The D gene is left open where the match is weak. Where a row states a size, it is once, few, many or the class of an expanded clone; other rows omit it.

V gene	D gene	J gene	clone size	CDR3 protein	CDR3 DNA
TRBV7-2	TRBD2	TRBJ2-5	.	CASSLVLAGYQETQYF	TGTGCCAGCAGCTTAGTCCTAGCGGGGTACCAAGAGACCCAGTACTTC
TRBV6-1	.	TRBJ1-2	.	CASSEAALSGGYTF	TGTGCCAGCAGTGAAGCGGCTCTGTCGGGCGGCTACACCTTC
TRBV25-1	.	TRBJ1-2	once	CASSEWSGLDNYGYTF	TGTGCCAGCAGTGAATGGTCTGGATTGGACAACTATGGCTACACCTTC
TRBV27	TRBD2	TRBJ2-3	once	CASSPRLAGATDTQYF	TGTGCCAGCAGTCCACGACTAGCGGGGGCCACAGATACGCAGTATTTT
TRBV28	TRBD2	TRBJ2-2	.	CASSLWRLAGGPGELFF	TGTGCCAGCAGTTTATGGAGACTAGCGGGAGGCCCCGGGGAGCTGTTTTTT
TRBV27	.	TRBJ2-7	.	CASSLSGSTYEQYF	TGTGCCAGCAGTTTATCCGGCAGCACCTACGAGCAGTACTTC
TRBV4-1	TRBD1	TRBJ2-7	.	CASSQGTGNNEQYF	TGCGCCAGCAGCCAAGGGACAGGGAATAACGAGCAGTACTTC
TRBV28	.	TRBJ1-1	.	CASSLLRGLENTEAFF	TGTGCCAGCAGTTTGTTACGGGGGCTTGAGAACACTGAAGCTTTCTTT
TRBV2	.	TRBJ2-2	.	CASMDSYTGELFF	TGTGCCAGCATGGACAGCTACACCGGGGAGCTGTTTTTT
TRBV5-4	.	TRBJ2-6	once	CASSSTASSGANVLTF	TGTGCCAGCAGCTCGACAGCCAGCTCTGGGGCCAACGTCCTGACTTTC
TRBV19	TRBD1	TRBJ1-2	once	CASLRPGQGVYGYTF	TGTGCCAGCCTGAGGCCGGGACAGGGGGTCTATGGCTACACCTTC
TRBV5-4	.	TRBJ1-3	.	CASSSIPRVPSGNTIYF	TGTGCCAGCAGTTCTATACCTCGGGTCCCCTCTGGAAACACCATATATTTT
TRBV28	.	TRBJ2-3	.	CASSFGSEWDTSTDTQYF	TGTGCCAGCAGTTTTGGGTCTGAATGGGACACTAGCACAGATACGCAGTATTTT
TRBV6-6	TRBD1	TRBJ1-5	.	CASSYRDGTVNQPQHF	TGTGCCAGCAGTTACCGGGACGGGACAGTCAATCAGCCCCAGCATTTT
TRBV6-1	.	TRBJ1-1	.	CASSTRDLNTEAFF	TGTGCCAGCAGTACCCGGGACTTGAACACTGAAGCTTTCTTT
TRBV11-2	.	TRBJ1-1	.	CASSSNPLGTEAFF	TGTGCCAGCAGCTCCAACCCTTTGGGCACTGAAGCTTTCTTT
TRBV18	.	TRBJ1-3	.	CASSQDGAGLSSGNTIYF	TGTGCCAGCTCCCAAGATGGGGCAGGGCTGAGCTCTGGAAACACCATATATTTT
TRBV7-9	.	TRBJ1-6	few	CASSSWTDNSPLHF	TGTGCCAGCAGCTCCTGGACAGATAATTCACCCCTCCACTTT
TRBV28	.	TRBJ1-1	.	CASDRRNTEAFF	TGTGCCAGCGATCGGAGGAACACTGAAGCTTTCTTT
TRBV11-2	TRBD1	TRBJ1-2	.	CASSLVGAGGSSYGYTF	TGTGCCAGCAGCTTAGTCGGAGCAGGGGGCAGTAGCTATGGCTACACCTTC
TRBV28	TRBD1	TRBJ2-7	.	CASRFLEGALYEQYF	TGTGCCAGCAGGTTTCTAGAGGGGGCTCTTTACGAGCAGTACTTC
TRBV27	.	TRBJ2-2	.	CASSWGPQPGELFF	TGTGCCAGCAGTTGGGGGCCCCAACCCGGGGAGCTGTTTTTT
TRBV28	TRBD2	TRBJ2-7	.	CASSFGAGGPYEQYF	TGTGCCAGCAGTTTTGGAGCGGGGGGGCCCTACGAGCAGTACTTC
TRBV14	TRBD2	TRBJ2-2	once	CASSQVRLAPPLNTGELFF	TGTGCCAGCAGCCAAGTCCGACTAGCACCACCTTTGAACACCGGGGAGCTGTTTTTT
TRBV6-5	TRBD1	TRBJ1-2	.	CASSYLTGNYGYTF	TGTGCCAGCAGTTACTTGACAGGGAACTATGGCTACACCTTC
TRBV9	.	TRBJ1-3	.	CASSPQLTARSGNTIYF	TGTGCCAGCAGCCCTCAGTTGACAGCTCGCTCTGGAAACACCATATATTTT